The 13 T cell receptor beta chains below were found in one sample sequenced in a study of T cells in women clearing cervical HPV infection. Data came from immunoSEQ multiplex PCR; TCRdb stores just in-frame clones and leaves some out. Seen in this sample are around 25,000 clones; the ten most common clones hold 5.4%. The sample taken for sequencing was blood buffy coat. Every receptor here comes from a woman between 18 and 75 years old with a cervical HPV16 infection that either progressed to CIN3+ or cleared (not recorded which).

Worth noting for this clone: The CDR3 end falls 3 residues outside the read, so it is completed with the germline J gene. This chain connects TRBV18 to TRBJ2-7; TRBD1 agrees at 10 bases. CDR1 is KGHSH, CDR2 LQKENI, per germline. Losses at the gene ends were 1 base for V and 5 bases for J; bases not matched to a gene: 5. The CDR3 loop spans 15 amino acids. The CDR3 region is CASSPRRDRGDEQYF. The CDR3 bases that were read are TGTGCCAGCTCACCACGCCGGGACAGGGGCGACGAG.

Notes on this clone: The read comes to an end 3 residues before the CDR3 does, leaving the germline J gene to fill in the end. The rearrangement joins TRBV20-1 to TRBJ2-7, with D perhaps matching TRBD2 (5 bases). Trimming pared 2 bases from V and 3 bases from J, leaving 17 bases between. This CDR3 is built from 15 residues. Germline V lookup: CDR1 DFQATT, CDR2 SNEGSKA (reference sequence). This CDR3 is CSARPRGAVNYEQYF. The part of the CDR3 DNA that was read is TGCAGTGCTAGACCCCGGGGAGCGGTTAACTACGAG.

As regards this clone: From the germline J gene comes the end of the CDR3, since the read stops 3 residues before it. V gene TRBV7-2 combines with J gene TRBJ1-2; 9 nucleotides agree with TRBD1. Germline lookup yields CDR1 SGHTA and CDR2 FQGNSA. There are 14 residues in the CDR3. V shed 5 bases, J shed 7 bases, and the junction held 8 bases outside the gene matches. The CDR3 region is CASSSRTGEVGYTF. The sequenced CDR3 bases are TGTGCCAGCAGCAGTCGGACAGGGGAGGTTGGC.

Concerning this clone: The read halts 3 residues ahead of the CDR3 end, with the missing end drawn from the germline J gene. The chain employs TRBV5-4 and TRBJ1-6; D possibly corresponds to TRBD1 (5 bases). The CDR3 has 16 residues. V was cut by 6 bases and J by 8 bases, with 21 bases left in between. Germline loops: CDR1 SGHNT, CDR2 YYREEE (reference sequence). The covered CDR3 bases are TGTGCCAGCACCCCGAGTGGAAGTTGGGGGGATTCACCC. Its translation: CASTPSGSWGDSP. The CDR3 reads in full as CASTPSGSWGDSPLHF.

As regards this clone: The CDR3 is cut off 3 residues early in the read; its end comes from the germline J gene. The rearrangement uses TRBV6-2 or TRBV6-3 and TRBJ2-5; 11 bases line up with TRBD2. The germline V gene has CDR1 MNHEY and CDR2 SVGEGT. CDR3 size: 14 residues. V gave up 4 bases and J gave up 2 bases; unmatched junction bases: 0. The CDR3 here is CASSLAGGQETQYF. Incomplete CDR3 DNA: TGTGCCAGCAGTTTAGCGGGGGGGCAAGAGACC.

Notes on this clone: The CDR3 end is not reached by the read, which stops 3 residues before it; the germline J gene fills it in. The gene calls are TRBV5-1 and TRBJ1-3; no definite D call. Looked up from germline, CDR1 is SGHRS and CDR2 is YFSETQ. Trimming stripped 0 bases from V and 0 bases from J, with 4 bases between. The CDR3 runs to 14 residues. CDR3 bases read: TGCGCCAGCAGCTTGGGCGTCTCTGGAAACACC. Translation: CASSLGVSGNT. The full CDR3 sequence reads CASSLGVSGNTIYF. The full variable domain, its missing parts supplied by reference TRBV5-1 and TRBJ1-3, is KAGVTQTPRYLIKTRGQQVTLSCSPISGHRSVSWYQQTPGQGLQFLFEYFSETQRNKGNFPGRFSGRQFSNSRSEMNVSTLELGDSALYLCASSLGVSGNTIYFGEGSWLTVV.

The CDR3 reads CASSPLEGTASGANVLFF. The covered CDR3 bases are TGCGCCAGCAGCCCCCTTGAGGGCACCGCCTCTGGGGCCAACGTA. The V and J genes are TRBV5-1 and TRBJ1-4; possibly TRBD1 for D (5 bases). Read sequence stops 3 residues before the CDR3 end, and the germline J gene provides the missing end. CDR1 is SGHRS, CDR2 YFSETQ, per germline. The CDR3 consists of 18 residues.

The covered CDR3 bases are TGTGCCAGCTCACGGGCGACCGGTACTAATGAAAAA. Protein sequence: CASSRATGTNEK. The entire CDR3 protein is CASSRATGTNEKLFF. The rearrangement uses TRBV18 and TRBJ1-4, with no clear D. The DNA ends 3 residues before the CDR3 does, and the rest of the CDR3 is filled in from the germline J gene. V lost 4 bases and J lost 2, with 11 bases in between. Germline CDR1 reads KGHSH; CDR2 reads LQKENI. This CDR3 has 15 amino acids.

About this clone itself: The CDR3 goes on 3 residues after the read ends, and that part is filled in from the germline J gene. V gene TRBV19 combines with J gene TRBJ2-5; D possibly corresponds to TRBD2 (6 bases). V lost 4 bases, J lost 2 bases, and 11 bases lay in between. The CDR3 has 14 residues. In germline, CDR1 is LNHDA, CDR2 SQIVND (reference sequence). Partial CDR3 DNA: TGTGCCAGTAGTAAGACTAGGGGACAAGAGACC. Translation gives CASSKTRGQET. The entire CDR3 is CASSKTRGQETQYF.

Notes on this clone: Read sequence stops 3 residues before the CDR3 end, and the germline J gene provides the missing end. The rearrangement links TRBV18 to TRBJ1-1, with a possible D match to TRBD1 (5 bases). Trimming took off 6 bases at V and 1 base at J, with 6 bases between the two ends. This CDR3 region has 12 residues. Germline V CDR1 and CDR2: KGHSH, LQKENI. CDR3 loop: CASSGGNTEAFF. The sequenced CDR3 bases are TGTGCCAGCTCCGGGGGGAACACTGAA.

About this clone: The CDR3 end falls 3 residues outside the read, so it is completed with the germline J gene. J is TRBJ2-2 and V is TRBV11-3, with 7 bases matching TRBD2. The germline gives CDR1 SGHNT, CDR2 YENEEA. Unmatched junction bases numbered 0, after V lost 1 base and J lost 4 bases. This CDR3 region has 14 residues. The CDR3 DNA, read in part, is TGTGCCAGCAGCTTAGGCGGGGGCACCGGGGAG. This gives the protein CASSLGGGTGE. The CDR3 in full is CASSLGGGTGELFF.

On this clone itself: The sequence runs out 3 residues before the end of the CDR3; the remainder is reconstructed from the germline J gene. The chain uses TRBV19 and TRBJ1-2; possibly TRBD1 for D (5 bases). The germline CDR1 and CDR2 sequences are LNHDA and SQIVND (reference sequence). The CDR3 consists of 14 residues. The CDR3 loop reads CASSKGPLLGTYTF. The part of the CDR3 DNA that was read is TGTGCCAGTAGTAAGGGGCCATTACTCGGTACC. The full variable domain, rest sourced from reference TRBV19 and TRBJ1-2, is DGGITQSPKYLFRKEGQNVTLSCEQNLNHDAMYWYRQDPGQGLRLIYYSQIVNDFQKGDIAEGYSVSREKKESFPLTVTSAQKNPTAFYLCASSKGPLLGTYTFGSGTRLTVV.

On this clone: The CDR3 extends 3 residues past the end of the read, so its final part is completed from the germline J gene. V gene TRBV20-1 combines with J gene TRBJ2-7, with 7 bases lining up with TRBD2. Germline V lookup: CDR1 DFQATT, CDR2 SNEGSKA (reference sequence). V was pared by 3 bases and J by 5 bases, with 13 bases of the junction left unmatched. This CDR3 spans 15 amino acids. The covered CDR3 bases are TGCAGTGCTAGTACCCCCTCCGGGGGGAGGAACGAG. The encoded protein is CSASTPSGGRNE. The full CDR3 reads CSASTPSGGRNEQYF.